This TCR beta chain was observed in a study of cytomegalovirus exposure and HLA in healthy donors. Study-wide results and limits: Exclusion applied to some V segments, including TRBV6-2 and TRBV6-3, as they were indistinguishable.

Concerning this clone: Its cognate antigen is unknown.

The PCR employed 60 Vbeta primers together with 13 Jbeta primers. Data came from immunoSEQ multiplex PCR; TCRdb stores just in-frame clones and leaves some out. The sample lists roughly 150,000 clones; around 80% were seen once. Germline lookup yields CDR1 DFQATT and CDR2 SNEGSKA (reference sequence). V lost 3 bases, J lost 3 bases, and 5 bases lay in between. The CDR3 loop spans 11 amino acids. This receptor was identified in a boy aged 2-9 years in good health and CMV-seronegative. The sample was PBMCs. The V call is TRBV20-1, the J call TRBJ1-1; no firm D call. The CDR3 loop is CSASRYTEAFF. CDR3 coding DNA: TGCAGTGCTAGTCGTTACACTGAAGCTTTCTTT.